Detailed here is one TCR beta chain. Original processing notes: Estimation of nucleated cell counts was performed using reference gene primer amplification. Measured with immunoSEQ multiplex PCR; TCRdb has only the in-frame clones, and not every one. V, J and clone size derive from that table, while D and trimming were established from the DNA sequence. The sample lists some 65,000 clones, about 94% occurring once. The record originates from a study of blood T cell repertoires in COVID-19. In the study overall: Acute-phase and convalescent COVID-19 samples originated in the United States, Italy and Spain. PBMCs, B-cell-depleted T cells, or T cells provided the cDNA or gDNA that made up the material.

V was shortened by 0 bases and J by 2 bases, with 10 bases between the two germline ends. The CDR3 is made up of 15 amino acids. The germline V gene encodes CDR1 SGDLS and CDR2 YYNGEE. The chain has TRBV9 and TRBJ2-3, with no clear D. Sequencing was done on a sample of peripheral blood. This clonotype originated in a man between 65 and 80 years old with active COVID-19. CDR3 nucleotide sequence: TGTGCCAGCAGCGTAGGAGGCAGATACACAGATACGCAGTATTTT. Translation gives CASSVGGRYTDTQYF.